The clone carrying this T cell receptor (beta chain) was counted only a few times. Its specificity is unknown. A second about 7 to 11 cycle PCR used barcoded and J-beta primers. TCRdb redid the calling of the 5' RACE reads with MiXCR, one entry per CDR3 protein. The repertoire holds 500,000 to 650,000 distinct CDR3 sequences, with 27% as singletons. This entry is derived from a study of blood T cells in healthy people across ages. Study findings and constraints: Comparison with aged donors showed that long-lived donors had more naive CD4+ cells and higher diversity.

The germline V and J ends were trimmed by 5 bases and 3 bases, with 19 bases remaining between them. The CDR3 totals 15 residues. The germline gives CDR1 DFQATT, CDR2 SNEGSKA (reference sequence). This same sample was also taken into another study, of T cells of mothers and their children.

The rearrangement joins TRBV20-1 to TRBJ1-1; D uncertain. Sequenced input: blood. The receptor was derived from a boy aged 2 to 9 in good health. CDR3 nucleotides: TGCAGTGCTCTCATTTCGATCTGGAGGGACACTGAAGCTTTCTTT. Translating gives CSALISIWRDTEAFF.